This T cell receptor beta chain is from a study of human T cells and chemical hapten exposure. TCRdb analysed the RACE reads with MiXCR anew, one entry per CDR3 protein. Of about 100,000 distinct CDR3 sequences listed, roughly 11% are singletons. In its sample, this clonotype was seen many times. Time point specified: patch test 1, 2 weeks after DPC sensitization. Treatment of the sample: therapeutic diphenylcyclopropenone sensitization with weekly scalp DPC. Patches went on only after blood had been drawn each time. Trimming removed 3 bases at V and 5 bases at J, with 11 bases between. Germline loops: CDR1 DFQATT, CDR2 SNEGSKA (reference sequence). The CDR3 consists of 12 residues.

The sample in question was whole blood, obtained in connection with sensitization to the hapten diphenylcyclopropenone (DPC). V gene TRBV20-1 combines with J gene TRBJ2-7; no clear D gene. The sequence derives from a woman aged 40 to 49 with alopecia areata. Some clones in this sample may be carry-over from other donors' samples. The CDR3 DNA follows: TGCAGTGCTAGTCTTCCTGCGGACGAGCAGTACTTC. Translated, it gives CSASLPADEQYF.